In its sample, the clone carrying this T cell receptor beta chain was seen a few times. Its antigen is still unknown. This record comes from a study of vaccination effects on CD4 cells after COVID-19. Whole-study findings and limits: Few convalescent patients and no early post-infection timepoints were included in the study. In vaccinees who were healthy, merely 1 out of 255 vaccine-induced clones cross-reacted with common cold coronaviruses.

Viral peptide pools were used in the ViraFEST assay to expand antigen-specific CD4+ T cells, and sequencing came afterward. CD4+ T cell isolation took place after approximately 11 days of culture. The vaccine recipients had no prior SARS-CoV-2 infection, with negative nucleocapsid antibodies. V was clipped by 6 bases and J by 0 bases, with 15 bases between them. The CDR3 is 15 residues long. Germline V CDR1 and CDR2: MNHEY, SVGAGI. The table came from immunoSEQ multiplex PCR; TCRdb's copy has only in-frame clones and leaves some out. The top ten hold 20% to 25% of the sample, which has 30,000 to 40,000 clones, under 75% seen once.

The source is a human donor who received a COVID-19 vaccine. V is TRBV6-5 and J is TRBJ2-7, with unresolved D. Here the sequenced sample was CD4+ T cells from PBMCs cultured with SARS-CoV-2 spike peptides, taken before COVID-19 vaccination. The CDR3 DNA reads TGTGCCAGCAGATTACACGGCGGAAGCTCCTACGAGCAGTACTTC. Amino acids: CASRLHGGSSYEQYF.